A selection of T cell receptor beta chains follows, all from one sample in a study of cytomegalovirus exposure and HLA in healthy donors. The table came from immunoSEQ multiplex PCR; TCRdb's copy has only in-frame clones and leaves some out. The data contain over 150,000 clones, 84% of them singletons. Sample: PBMCs. The receptors stem from a man aged 18 to 30 in good health and CMV-seronegative. CDR3s include the opening cysteine and the closing phenylalanine or tryptophan. Each record gives: J gene, clone size, D gene, V gene, CDR3 protein, CDR3 DNA. The D gene is left open where the match is weak. Rows give clone size only sometimes, using once, few, many, or a class for an expanded clone.

TRBJ2-7	.	TRBD2	TRBV27	CASSLNPLAGPTYEQYF	TGTGCCAGCAGTTTAAATCCCTTAGCGGGTCCTACCTACGAGCAGTACTTC
TRBJ1-4	few	.	TRBV5-1	CASSLGLRDPNEKLFF	TGCGCCAGCAGCTTGGGTTTGAGGGATCCCAATGAAAAACTGTTTTTT
TRBJ1-2	.	.	TRBV5-1	CASSSETGGYTF	TGCGCCAGCAGCTCCGAGACAGGCGGCTACACCTTC
TRBJ2-3	.	TRBD1	TRBV9	CASSVGRTGSSTDTQYF	TGTGCCAGCAGCGTGGGTAGGACAGGTTCTAGCACAGATACGCAGTATTTT
TRBJ2-5	.	TRBD1	TRBV2	CASSANRGIETQYF	TGTGCCAGCAGTGCAAACAGGGGCATCGAGACCCAGTACTTC
TRBJ2-7	.	TRBD1	TRBV4-1	CASSQPGQKYEQYF	TGCGCCAGCAGCCAACCGGGACAGAAGTACGAGCAGTACTTC
TRBJ2-4	.	.	TRBV28	CASSAGYSTKNIQYF	TGTGCCAGCAGTGCGGGTTACTCAACCAAAAACATTCAGTACTTC
TRBJ2-2	.	.	TRBV11-3	CASSLETGPGELFF	TGTGCCAGCAGCTTAGAAACAGGGCCCGGGGAGCTGTTTTTT
TRBJ1-6	.	TRBD1	TRBV5-1	CASSPGQTNSPLHF	TGCGCCAGCAGCCCGGGACAGACTAATTCACCCCTCCACTTT
TRBJ2-1	.	TRBD2	TRBV28	CASSPPREAGGPNNEQFF	TGTGCCAGCAGTCCCCCGAGGGAAGCGGGAGGGCCGAACAATGAGCAGTTCTTC